These 20 T cell receptor beta chains share one sample of origin, sequenced in a study of cytomegalovirus exposure and HLA in healthy donors. Primers: 60 Vbeta forward and 13 Jbeta reverse. TCRdb's copy holds only in-frame clones and misses some; the assay was immunoSEQ multiplex PCR. The sample holds about 170,000 clones, more than 70% seen once. The sample was PBMCs. The receptors shown here come from a male donor in good health and CMV-seronegative.

The V gene is TRBV5-1, the J gene TRBJ2-7, with D possibly being TRBD2 (6 bases). Between the trimmed V and J ends, which lost 0 bases and 1 base, there was a span of 8 bases. Per germline, CDR1 SGHRS and CDR2 YFSETQ. This CDR3 region has 14 residues. In DNA, the CDR3 is TGCGCCAGCAGCTTGGTGAGCGGGTCCTACGAGCAGTACTTC. This codes for CASSLVSGSYEQYF.

This clone was observed once. The rearrangement uses TRBV6-1 and TRBJ1-2; 8 bases match TRBD1. V gave up 5 bases and J gave up 4 bases; unmatched junction bases: 6. Germline CDR1 MNHNS, CDR2 SASEGT. The CDR3 extends over 14 amino acids. In nucleotides, the CDR3 is TGTGCCAGCAGTTATGGACAGGGAGGCTATGGCTACACCTTC. As protein: CASSYGQGGYGYTF.

The chain couples TRBV7-3 to TRBJ2-1, with 7 bases aligning to TRBD1. CDR1 is SGHTA, CDR2 FQGTGA, per germline. This CDR3 has 14 amino acids. Trimming at V came to 5 bases and at J to 5 bases, leaving 6 bases not matched to a gene. DNA of the CDR3: TGTGCCAGCAGCCCCACAGGGGTACACAATGAGCAGTTCTTC. Protein: CASSPTGVHNEQFF. Drawing the rest from reference TRBV7-3 and TRBJ2-1, the complete variable domain is GAGVSQTPSNKVTEKGKYVELRCDPISGHTALYWYRQSLGQGPEFLIYFQGTGAADDSGLPNDRFFAVRPEGSVSTLKIQRTERGDSAVYLCASSPTGVHNEQFFGPGTRLTVL.

This clone has only a few counts. The chain recombines TRBV5-4 with TRBJ1-1; TRBD1 matches 7 bases. CDR1 is SGHNT, CDR2 YYREEE, per germline (reference sequence). The junction had 11 bases not matched to a gene; V was cut back by 4 bases and J by 2 bases. This CDR3 comprises 16 residues. The CDR3 loop is CASSDMRTGQNTEAFF. DNA of the CDR3: TGTGCCAGCAGCGATATGCGGACAGGACAAAACACTGAAGCTTTCTTT. The full variable domain, in which reference TRBV5-4 and TRBJ1-1 provide the parts outside the CDR3, is ETGVTQSPTHLIKTRGQQVTLRCSSQSGHNTVSWYQQALGQGPQFIFQYYREEENGRGNFPPRFSGLQFPNYSSELNVNALELDDSALYLCASSDMRTGQNTEAFFGQGTRLTVV.

The genes are TRBV6-5 and TRBJ1-4, with D perhaps TRBD1 (5 bases). Germline CDR1 MNHEY, CDR2 SVGAGI. The CDR3 is made up of 13 amino acids. V was clipped by 11 bases and J by 10 bases, with 20 bases between them. The CDR3 here is CAAGRPHSGKLFF. The CDR3 nucleotides are TGTGCCGCAGGGCGGCCCCACTCCGGAAAACTGTTTTTT.

The chain couples TRBV4-3 to TRBJ2-2; 8 nucleotides match TRBD2. Germline-derived CDR1 and CDR2 are LGHNA and YSLEER. J was trimmed by 7 bases and V by 2 bases; bases with no gene match: 9. This CDR3 has 16 residues. The CDR3 coding sequence is TGCGCCAGCAGCCAATTAACGGGAGGGCCTATCGGGGAGCTGTTTTTT. Translation gives CASSQLTGGPIGELFF.

V gene TRBV7-9 combines with J gene TRBJ1-2; the D is unclear. Trimming removed 7 bases at V and 7 bases at J, with 13 bases between. The CDR3 is 12 amino acids. Germline V CDR1 and CDR2: SEHNR, FQNEAQ (reference sequence). This chain's CDR3 is CASTLSYGGYTF. The CDR3 DNA is TGTGCCAGCACCCTTTCGTACGGTGGCTACACCTTC.

The J gene is TRBJ2-2, the V gene TRBV27; TRBD2 matches at 8 bases. In germline, CDR1 is MNHEY, CDR2 SMNVEV (reference sequence). The junction had 8 bases not matched to a gene; V was cut back by 7 bases and J by 4 bases. This CDR3 has 15 residues. This CDR3 is CASTLGSGVTGELFF. The CDR3 bases are TGTGCCAGCACTCTGGGTAGCGGGGTCACCGGGGAGCTGTTTTTT.

The chain links TRBV19 to TRBJ1-1, with TRBD1 identical over 7 bases. From germline, CDR1 is LNHDA and CDR2 SQIVND (reference sequence). This CDR3 has 16 amino acids. J lost 0 bases, V lost 5 bases, and 9 bases had no gene match. In DNA, the CDR3 is TGTGCCAGTAGTCGACCCGGGACAGCATTGAACACTGAAGCTTTCTTT. This translates into CASSRPGTALNTEAFF.

For this clone: The CDR3 does not close with the conserved phenylalanine or tryptophan, likely indicating a read error. The rearrangement links TRBV6-6 to TRBJ1-2; tentative D call: TRBD1 (6 bases). V was shortened by 6 bases and J by 3 bases, with 11 bases between the two germline ends. Germline lookup yields CDR1 MNHNY and CDR2 SVGAGI (reference sequence). CDR3 length: 13 amino acids. In DNA, the CDR3 is TGTGCCAGCAGACCACAGGGAGACTATGGCTACACCCTC. This codes for CASRPQGDYGYTL.

This chain links TRBV14 with TRBJ1-2; D not certain. Trimming stripped 2 bases from V and 4 bases from J, with 17 bases between. The CDR3 consists of 16 residues. From germline, CDR1 is SGHDN and CDR2 FVKESK. The CDR3: CASSQYVGLSSYGYTF. CDR3 in DNA: TGTGCCAGCAGCCAATATGTCGGTCTTTCCTCCTATGGCTACACCTTC.

This clone was found once. The chain is built from TRBV5-1 and TRBJ1-4; 10 bases agree with TRBD1. J lost 0 bases, V lost 4 bases, and 6 bases had no gene match. Germline V gene sequence: CDR1 SGHRS, CDR2 YFSETQ. This CDR3 has 17 amino acids. CDR3: CASSKGQGVATNEKLFF. The CDR3 DNA follows: TGCGCCAGCAGCAAAGGACAGGGGGTTGCAACTAATGAAAAACTGTTTTTT.

The V and J genes are TRBV4-1 and TRBJ1-1; TRBD1 is a possible D gene (6 bases). The length of the CDR3 is 14 residues. The V and J ends lost 1 base and 6 bases respectively, with 12 bases between them. The germline V gene has CDR1 MGHRA and CDR2 YSYEKL. The CDR3 spells CASSQGPGDPEAFF. The DNA for the CDR3 is TGCGCCAGCAGCCAAGGCCCAGGGGATCCTGAAGCTTTCTTT.

The chain links TRBV4-3 to TRBJ2-5, with D possibly matching TRBD2 (6 bases). The J call may not be correct, given that the DNA end is closer to TRBJ2-7. Germline CDR1 reads LGHNA; CDR2 reads YSLEER. CDR3 length: 14 residues. The CDR3 region is CASSQEWRGYEQYF. CDR3 sequence (DNA): TGCGCCAGCAGCCAAGAGTGGAGGGGCTACGAGCAGTACTTC.

The chain recombines TRBV7-9 with TRBJ2-2; D call uncertain. Trimming left V 3 bases short and J 4 bases short, with 9 bases between. CDR1 is SEHNR and CDR2 is FQNEAQ in the germline V gene (reference sequence). The CDR3 has 14 residues. CDR3 sequence: CASSFRLGTGELFF. CDR3 DNA sequence: TGTGCCAGCAGCTTTCGACTTGGCACCGGGGAGCTGTTTTTT.

The chain uses TRBV5-5 and TRBJ2-7, with D hard to call. V gave up 4 bases and J gave up 0 bases, with 11 bases separating them. Germline V gene lookup returns CDR1 SGHKS and CDR2 YYEKEE (reference sequence). The CDR3 length is 14 residues. CDR3 protein: CASSVSTSSYEQYF. The CDR3 nucleotides read TGTGCCAGCAGCGTCTCGACATCCTCCTACGAGCAGTACTTC.

The table lists this clone with a count of one. V and J are TRBV6-6 and TRBJ2-5, with D tentatively TRBD2 (6 bases). Germline CDR1 and CDR2: MNHNY and SVGAGI (reference sequence). Trimming left V 0 bases short and J 2 bases short, with 13 bases between. This CDR3 has 16 residues. CDR3 DNA: TGTGCCAGCAGTTACTCGATTGCAGGGAGGCAAGAGACCCAGTACTTC. It encodes CASSYSIAGRQETQYF.

This clone was recorded once. The chain carries TRBV5-5 and TRBJ2-6; TRBD1 is a possible D gene (5 bases). CDR3 size: 15 residues. The germline CDR1 and CDR2 sequences are SGHKS and YYEKEE (reference sequence). V was clipped by 0 bases and J by 4 bases, with 8 bases between them. Written as DNA, the CDR3 is TGTGCCAGCAGCTTGGCAGGGCCAGGGGCCAACGTCCTGACTTTC. Protein product: CASSLAGPGANVLTF.

The J gene is TRBJ2-1, the V gene TRBV23-1, with 8 bases that match TRBD1. TRBV23-1 is an ORF, and what it does is uncertain. V trimming: 7 bases; J trimming: 3 bases; junction bases outside the gene matches: 17. The CDR3 has 18 residues. CDR3 amino acids: CASIISLTPGQDYNEQFF. The CDR3 DNA follows: TGCGCCAGCATCATCTCTTTGACTCCGGGACAGGACTACAATGAGCAGTTCTTC.

This chain joins TRBV6-5 and TRBJ2-7, with 9 bases identical to TRBD1. V shed 6 bases, J shed 8 bases, and the junction held 11 bases outside the gene matches. The CDR3 is 14 amino acids. The germline gives CDR1 MNHEY, CDR2 SVGAGI. CDR3 DNA: TGTGCCAGCAGAGAACCGGGACAGGGCTTCAAGCAGTACTTC. Its protein is CASREPGQGFKQYF.